This TCR beta chain was obtained from a study of regulatory T cells in long-lasting Graves disease. For the study at large: Treatment with antithyroid drugs for over 5 years, together with positive TSH receptor antibodies, meant persistent Graves' disease. Study-wide points: Relative to newly diagnosed Graves' patients, persistent ones had lower TCR diversity. Persistent disease preferred TRBV28, TRBJ1-2 and TRBJ2-5.

Time point specified: persistent/refractory GD, antithyroid drugs over 5 years with positive TRAb. PBMCs provided the RNA from which the TCR library was made. Roughly 9.6-milliliter peripheral blood samples went into EDTA tubes. CDR3 length: 14 amino acids. CDR1 and CDR2 from the germline V gene are DFQATT and SNEGSKA (reference sequence). The ends lost 5 bases at V and 6 bases at J; junction bases unmatched: 10. About this clonotype itself: Its antigen is still unknown.

Building of the TCR beta libraries involved iRepertoire HTBI primers and Arm-PCR of CDR3 regions. TCRdb used MiXCR to reprocess the multiplex PCR reads, holding one entry per CDR3 protein. The repertoire has nearly 350,000 distinct CDR3 sequences, about 20% of them found once; the top ten carry roughly 29%. The V gene is TRBV20-1, the J gene TRBJ1-2; 9 bases map to TRBD1. The sequence came from a female donor with Graves disease. Sequenced material: peripheral blood mononuclear cells (PBMCs), taken when the disease was refractory, from a patient treated with antithyroid drugs. This chain's CDR3 is CSAGYRGRLDGYTF. DNA for the CDR3: TGCAGTGCTGGCTACAGGGGGCGATTAGATGGCTACACCTTC.